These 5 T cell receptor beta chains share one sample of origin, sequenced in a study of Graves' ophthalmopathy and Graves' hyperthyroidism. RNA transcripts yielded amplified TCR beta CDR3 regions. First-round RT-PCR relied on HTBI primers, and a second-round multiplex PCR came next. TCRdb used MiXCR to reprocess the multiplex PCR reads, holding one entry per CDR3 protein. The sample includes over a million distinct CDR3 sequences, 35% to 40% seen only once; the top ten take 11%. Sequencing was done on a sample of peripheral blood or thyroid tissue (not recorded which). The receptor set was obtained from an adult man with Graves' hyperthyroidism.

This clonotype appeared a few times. CDR3 nucleotides: TGTGCCAGCGCACCGAGGGGTGTCGTGTATGGCTACACCTTC. This codes for CASAPRGVVYGYTF. This sequence joins TRBV6-5 and TRBJ1-2; perhaps TRBD1 as D (5 bases). Germline assignment: CDR1 MNHEY and CDR2 SVGAGI. The CDR3 extends over 14 amino acids. The germline V and J ends were trimmed by 8 bases and 5 bases, with 18 bases remaining between them.

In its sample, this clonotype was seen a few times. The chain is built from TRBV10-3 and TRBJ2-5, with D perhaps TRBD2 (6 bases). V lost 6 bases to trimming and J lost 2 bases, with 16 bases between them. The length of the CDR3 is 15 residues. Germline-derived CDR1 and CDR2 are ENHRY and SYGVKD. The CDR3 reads CAIRSGGVGQETQYF. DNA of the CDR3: TGTGCCATCAGGTCCGGCGGGGTTGGGCAAGAGACCCAGTACTTC.

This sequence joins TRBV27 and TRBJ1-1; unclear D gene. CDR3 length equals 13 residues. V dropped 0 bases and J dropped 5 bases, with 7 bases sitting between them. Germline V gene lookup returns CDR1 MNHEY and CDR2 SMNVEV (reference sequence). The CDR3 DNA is TGTGCCAGCAGTTTATCTAAAGATACTGAAGCTTTCTTT. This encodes CASSLSKDTEAFF.

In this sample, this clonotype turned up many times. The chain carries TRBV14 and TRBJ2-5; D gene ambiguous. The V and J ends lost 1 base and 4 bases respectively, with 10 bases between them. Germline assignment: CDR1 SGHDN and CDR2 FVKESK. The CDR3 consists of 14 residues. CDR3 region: CASSQVRRAETQYF. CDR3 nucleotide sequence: TGTGCCAGCAGCCAAGTGAGGCGTGCAGAGACCCAGTACTTC.

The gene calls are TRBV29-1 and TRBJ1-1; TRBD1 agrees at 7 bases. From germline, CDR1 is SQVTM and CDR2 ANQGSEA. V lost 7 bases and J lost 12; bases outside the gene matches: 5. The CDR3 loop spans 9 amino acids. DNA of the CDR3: TGCAGCGCCCGACAGGGATCTTTCTTT. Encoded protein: CSARQGSFF. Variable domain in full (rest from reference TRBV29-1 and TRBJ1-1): SAVISQKPSRDICQRGTSLTIQCQVDSQVTMMFWYRQQPGQSLTLIATANQGSEATYESGFVIDKFPISRPNLTFSTLTVSNMSPEDSSIYLCSARQGSFFGQGTRLTVV.